The 27 T cell receptor beta chains in this list originate from one sample, sequenced in a study of OX40 agonist ivuxolimab in advanced cancers. The method was immunoSEQ multiplex PCR; TCRdb's version includes in-frame clones alone and lacks a portion of them. Of 30,000 to 40,000 clones listed, nearly 95% were seen once; the top ten hold 4% to 4.5%. Sequences were derived from CD4+ or CD8+ T cells sorted from blood, sampled in a trial of the OX40 agonist ivuxolimab. The receptors shown here come from an adult with an advanced solid tumor such as melanoma, head and neck, liver or kidney cancer.

This clone was observed once. This chain links TRBV11-3 with TRBJ2-6, with 8 bases aligning to TRBD1. Per the germline V gene, CDR1 is SGHNT and CDR2 is YENEEA. The CDR3 runs 15 residues. With 5 bases clipped from V and 4 bases from J, the junction kept 4 bases outside the gene matches. In DNA, the CDR3 is TGTGCCAGCAGCGGACAGGGTCCCGGGGCCAACGTCCTGACTTTC. Protein: CASSGQGPGANVLTF. Full variable domain (missing parts from reference TRBV11-3 and TRBJ2-6): EAGVVQSPRYKIIEKKQPVAFWCNPISGHNTLYWYLQNLGQGPELLIRYENEEAVDDSQLPKDRFSAERLKGVDSTLKIQPAELGDSAVYLCASSGQGPGANVLTFGAGSRLTVL.

The V call is TRBV11-2, the J call TRBJ2-2, with D uncertain. The CDR3 sequence is 16 residues long. The V end lost 5 bases, the J end lost 4 bases, and 17 bases lay between the germline ends. Per germline, CDR1 SGHAT and CDR2 FQNNGV. As DNA, the CDR3 is TGTGCCAGCAGCCAACTACGCGGACGCGTCACCGGGGAGCTGTTTTTT. This gives the protein CASSQLRGRVTGELFF.

This chain links TRBV7-2 with TRBJ2-3, with TRBD2 matching 7 bases. The J segment lost 6 bases and the V segment lost 5 bases, leaving 20 bases of the junction unmatched. The germline V gene encodes CDR1 SGHTA and CDR2 FQGNSA. This CDR3 spans 18 amino acids. For the CDR3, the DNA is TGTGCCAGCAGCCCGGGACGCGGGGGAACAACAATCGGGGATACGCAGTATTTT. This codes for CASSPGRGGTTIGDTQYF.

The genes are TRBV7-9 and TRBJ2-1; 11 bases line up with TRBD1. CDR1 and CDR2 from the germline V gene are SEHNR and FQNEAQ (reference sequence). V trimming: 5 bases; J trimming: 6 bases; junction bases outside the gene matches: 3. The CDR3 contains 14 residues. CDR3 sequence reads: CASSPGTGGNEQFF. In DNA, the CDR3 is TGTGCCAGCAGCCCCGGGACAGGGGGCAATGAGCAGTTCTTC. The whole variable domain, filled in from reference TRBV7-9 and TRBJ2-1, reads DTGVSQNPRHKITKRGQNVTFRCDPISEHNRLYWYRQTLGQGPEFLTYFQNEAQLEKSRLLSDRFSAERPKGSFSTLEIQRTEQGDSAMYLCASSPGTGGNEQFFGPGTRLTVL.

The chain uses TRBV19 and TRBJ2-1; 10 bases line up with TRBD2. The V segment lost 6 bases and the J segment 12 bases; nucleotides outside the gene matches: 11. The CDR3 totals 14 residues. The germline V gene encodes CDR1 LNHDA and CDR2 SQIVND (reference sequence). The CDR3 spells CASRTFSGTSVQFF. CDR3 bases: TGTGCCAGTAGGACCTTCTCAGGGACTAGCGTGCAGTTCTTC.

This clone was detected only once. The rearrangement joins TRBV5-4 to TRBJ1-1, with 10 bases lining up with TRBD1. The CDR3 runs to 17 residues. CDR1 is SGHNT, CDR2 YYREEE, per germline (reference sequence). With V trimmed by 0 bases and J by 3 bases, 8 bases remained unmatched. The CDR3 reads CASSLGGDRGGDTEAFF. As DNA, the CDR3 is TGTGCCAGCAGCTTGGGCGGGGACAGGGGCGGCGACACTGAAGCTTTCTTT.

Only a few counts were recorded for this clone. This chain joins TRBV7-9 and TRBJ1-2, with D unresolved. The CDR3 spans 12 residues. V was trimmed by 3 bases and J by 7 bases, leaving 9 bases between them. From germline, CDR1 is SEHNR and CDR2 FQNEAQ (reference sequence). In DNA form, the CDR3 reads TGTGCCAGCAGCTTGCTACAGCGTGGCTACACCTTC. It yields the protein CASSLLQRGYTF.

CDR3 region: CASSSLIGELFF. The CDR3, as DNA: TGTGCCAGCAGCTCCCTTATAGGGGAGCTGTTTTTT. This sequence joins TRBV28 and TRBJ2-2; D call uncertain. Germline values: CDR1 MDHEN, CDR2 SYDVKM. CDR3 length equals 12 residues. V lost 6 bases to trimming and J lost 8 bases, with 10 bases between them.

The rearrangement links TRBV7-2 to TRBJ2-5; the match to TRBD1 covers 9 bases. CDR1 and CDR2 (germline): SGHTA, FQGNSA. V shed 2 bases and J 5 bases; nucleotides not matched to a gene: 15. The CDR3 extends over 18 amino acids. The CDR3 sequence: CASSLTADRGVSRETQYF. Here the CDR3 DNA reads TGTGCCAGCAGCTTAACGGCGGACAGGGGAGTGAGTCGGGAGACCCAGTACTTC.

The chain uses TRBV10-3 and TRBJ1-2, with a possible D match to TRBD1 (6 bases). V shed 1 base and J shed 6 bases, with 30 bases lying between them. Per the germline V gene, CDR1 is ENHRY and CDR2 is SYGVKD. CDR3 length: 20 residues. The chain's CDR3 is CAISELGPGLWQGRRNGYTF. The CDR3 DNA follows: TGTGCCATCAGTGAGTTGGGGCCTGGCTTGTGGCAGGGGAGAAGAAATGGCTACACCTTC.

The gene calls are TRBV5-4 and TRBJ2-5, with TRBD2 matching over 8 bases. Germline V gene data show CDR1 as SGHNT and CDR2 as YYREEE (reference sequence). V shed 4 bases and J 4 bases; nucleotides not matched to a gene: 15. The CDR3 totals 17 residues. The CDR3 region has the DNA TGTGCCAGCAGCCCTGGTGTGCTTCGGGGGGGCGGAGAGACCCAGTACTTC. Its translation is CASSPGVLRGGGETQYF. The complete variable domain, with remaining parts taken from reference TRBV5-4 and TRBJ2-5, reads ETGVTQSPTHLIKTRGQQVTLRCSSQSGHNTVSWYQQALGQGPQFIFQYYREEENGRGNFPPRFSGLQFPNYSSELNVNALELDDSALYLCASSPGVLRGGGETQYFGPGTRLLVL.

This rearrangement joins TRBV6-6 to TRBJ2-7; maybe TRBD2 (6 bases). Per germline, CDR1 MNHNY and CDR2 SVGAGI (reference sequence). This CDR3 contains 15 residues. Between the trimmed V and J ends, which lost 2 bases and 4 bases, there was a span of 15 bases. In nucleotides, the CDR3 is TGTGCCAGCAGTTACCTGGGAGGAGCCATATACGAGCAGTACTTC. This gives the protein CASSYLGGAIYEQYF.

This chain connects TRBV5-1 to TRBJ2-3; D may be TRBD2 (5 bases). The CDR3 length is 15 residues. In germline, CDR1 is SGHRS, CDR2 YFSETQ. V was shortened by 0 bases and J by 4 bases, with 12 bases between the two germline ends. CDR3 in amino acids: CASSLVGSSADTQYF. In DNA form, the CDR3 reads TGCGCCAGCAGCTTGGTGGGGAGTTCAGCAGATACGCAGTATTTT.

Notes on this clone: Its ends do not fully match the called genes, so a read error is possible. The chain combines TRBV7-7 with TRBJ2-5; 10 positions agree with TRBD2. This CDR3 has 14 residues. Looked up from germline, CDR1 is SSHAT and CDR2 is FNYEAQ (reference sequence). The CDR3, as DNA: TGTGCTAGCAGTTCCAGCGGGGGGGAAGAGACCCAGTACTTC. The encoded protein is CASSSSGGEETQYF.

This sequence joins TRBV9 and TRBJ1-5; 8 positions match TRBD1. Germline CDR1 is SGDLS and CDR2 is YYNGEE. CDR3 length: 19 amino acids. V lost 0 bases and J lost 0; bases outside the gene matches: 11. This CDR3 is CASSVDVDRGSLSNQPQHF. The CDR3 coding sequence is TGTGCCAGCAGCGTAGACGTTGACAGGGGCTCACTTAGCAATCAGCCCCAGCATTTT.

The CDR3, as DNA: TGTGCCAGCTCACCCCCACTGCGGCTGTACCAAGAGACCCAGTACTTC. This encodes CASSPPLRLYQETQYF. The chain combines TRBV18 with TRBJ2-5; D uncertain. V lost 3 bases and J lost 0, with 14 bases in between. The length of the CDR3 is 16 residues. Per the germline V gene, CDR1 is KGHSH and CDR2 is LQKENI.

The rearrangement uses TRBV7-2 and TRBJ1-4, with TRBD1 as a possible D gene (5 bases). Germline V gives CDR1 SGHTA, CDR2 FQGNSA. Trimming took off 2 bases at V and 5 bases at J, with 9 bases between the two ends. The CDR3 is 14 residues long. The DNA for the CDR3 is TGTGCCAGCAGCTTACAGGGAGGAAATGAAAAACTGTTTTTT. Translated: CASSLQGGNEKLFF.

This chain connects TRBV9 to TRBJ1-1; D gene unclear. CDR1 and CDR2 from the germline V gene are SGDLS and YYNGEE. V lost 0 bases, J lost 4 bases, and 10 bases lay in between. The CDR3 extends over 14 amino acids. CDR3 coding DNA: TGTGCCAGCAGCGTAGCCGGGGAGCTCACTGAAGCTTTCTTT. Amino acids: CASSVAGELTEAFF.

The rearrangement joins TRBV6-5 to TRBJ1-1; maybe TRBD1 (5 bases). The CDR3 length is 15 residues. In germline, CDR1 is MNHEY, CDR2 SVGAGI. V shed 3 bases and J shed 0 bases, with 11 bases lying between them. The CDR3 nucleotides are TGTGCCAGCAGTTATCAGGGACCGATGAACACTGAAGCTTTCTTT. Residues: CASSYQGPMNTEAFF.

The rearrangement uses TRBV5-8 and TRBJ1-5, with TRBD1 matching 11 bases. Germline lookup yields CDR1 SGHTS and CDR2 YDEGEE. The V segment lost 3 bases and the J segment 3 bases; nucleotides outside the gene matches: 5. The CDR3 consists of 16 residues. The CDR3 loop reads CASSSWTGGPNQPQHF. The CDR3 nucleotides read TGTGCCAGCAGCTCCTGGACAGGGGGCCCCAATCAGCCCCAGCATTTT.

V is TRBV28 and J is TRBJ2-7; a weak D match, TRBD1 (6 bases). CDR3 length: 14 residues. V lost 1 base and J 3 bases, leaving 10 bases between the germline ends. CDR1 MDHEN and CDR2 SYDVKM come from the germline V gene. The CDR3 DNA is TGTGCCAGCAGTTTATTCGGCAGGGGCTACGAGCAGTACTTC. This encodes CASSLFGRGYEQYF.

The CDR3 bases are TGTGCCAGCAGCTTAACGTACCTCGGGGAGACCCAGTACTTC. Its translation is CASSLTYLGETQYF. The gene calls are TRBV7-3 and TRBJ2-5; the D is unclear. V dropped 0 bases and J dropped 5 bases, with 10 bases sitting between them. The CDR3 consists of 14 residues. The germline gives CDR1 SGHTA, CDR2 FQGTGA.

CDR3 amino acids: CASSLLTVYSNQPQHF. Here the CDR3 DNA reads TGTGCCAGTAGCCTGCTGACGGTTTATAGCAATCAGCCCCAGCATTTT. This chain joins TRBV19 and TRBJ1-5; D remains ambiguous. CDR3 length: 16 amino acids. The germline V gene has CDR1 LNHDA and CDR2 SQIVND (reference sequence). Deletions cut 6 bases from V and 0 bases from J, with 15 bases between.

The rearrangement links TRBV2 to TRBJ1-4; D gene uncertain. The CDR3 consists of 13 residues. Germline assignment: CDR1 SNHLY and CDR2 FYNNEI. V lost 1 base and J lost 4, with 4 bases in between. CDR3 bases: TGTGCCAGCAGTGAAGACATTAATGAAAAACTGTTTTTT. It encodes CASSEDINEKLFF. The whole variable domain, filled in from reference TRBV2 and TRBJ1-4, reads EPEVTQTPSHQVTQMGQEVILRCVPISNHLYFYWYRQILGQKVEFLVSFYNNEISEKSEIFDDQFSVERPDGSNFTLKIRSTKLEDSAMYFCASSEDINEKLFFGSGTQLSVL.

J is TRBJ2-3 and V is TRBV7-9; either TRBD1 or TRBD2 may fit D (5 bases each). V was cut by 1 base and J by 2 bases, with 7 bases left in between. The CDR3 runs to 14 residues. Germline-derived CDR1 and CDR2 are SEHNR and FQNEAQ (reference sequence). CDR3 nucleotide sequence: TGTGCCAGCAGCTTAGGAGGGGCCACAGATACGCAGTATTTT. Protein product: CASSLGGATDTQYF.

This rearrangement joins TRBV7-2 to TRBJ2-5; TRBD2 aligns across 13 bases. CDR3 length equals 15 residues. Germline V gene sequence: CDR1 SGHTA, CDR2 FQGNSA. V gave up 1 base and J gave up 11 bases; unmatched junction bases: 7. CDR3 bases: TGTGCCAGCAGCTTAGGGACTAGCGGGAGCTGGGAGCAGTACTTC. The encoded protein is CASSLGTSGSWEQYF.

This chain links TRBV29-1 with TRBJ2-7; 8 bases align to TRBD2. The CDR3 has 13 amino acids. Germline CDR1 is SQVTM and CDR2 is ANQGSEA. Trimming removed 6 bases from V and 4 bases from J; junction bases left unmatched: 8. The CDR3 coding sequence is TGCAGCGTCCAAAGCGGGAGTCTGTACGAGCAGTACTTC. Translation gives CSVQSGSLYEQYF.